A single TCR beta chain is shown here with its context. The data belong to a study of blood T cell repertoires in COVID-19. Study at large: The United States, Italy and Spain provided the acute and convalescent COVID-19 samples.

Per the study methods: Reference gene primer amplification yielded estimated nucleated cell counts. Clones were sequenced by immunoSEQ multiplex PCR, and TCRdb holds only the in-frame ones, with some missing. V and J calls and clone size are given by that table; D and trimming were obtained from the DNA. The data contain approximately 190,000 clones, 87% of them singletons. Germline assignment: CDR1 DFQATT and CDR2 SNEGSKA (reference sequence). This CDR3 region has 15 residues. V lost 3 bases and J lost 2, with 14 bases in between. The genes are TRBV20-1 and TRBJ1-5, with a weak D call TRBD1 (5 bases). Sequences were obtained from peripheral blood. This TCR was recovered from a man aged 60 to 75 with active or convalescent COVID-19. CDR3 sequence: CSASLAREGNQPQHF. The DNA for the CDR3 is TGCAGTGCTAGTCTAGCCAGGGAGGGCAATCAGCCCCAGCATTTT.